This TCR beta chain was sequenced in a study of cytotoxic CD8 clonotypes in ibrutinib-treated CLL. V was shortened by 8 bases and J by 2 bases, with 10 bases between the two germline ends. The CDR3 covers 12 residues. Germline V gives CDR1 WSHSY, CDR2 SAAADI. About this clone itself: Its antigen is undetermined.

Findings and caveats of the study: Increased clonality at ibrutinib response gave way to a return toward baseline at progression. Against age-matched healthy donors, baseline clonality ran higher and tracked circulating CD8+ T-cell counts. Public clonotypes, found uncommonly, either contracted or stayed stable on treatment.

The data were produced by immunoSEQ multiplex PCR, yet TCRdb's version contains in-frame clones alone and is incomplete. The table has about 310,000 clones, roughly 80% seen once. The sequence came from a human donor with chronic lymphocytic leukemia. The rearrangement uses TRBV10-2 and TRBJ2-7; D unclear. The starting material was PBMCs, obtained before ibrutinib treatment. For the CDR3, the DNA is TGCGCCAGCGAGGATCGTGCCTACGAGCAGTACTTC. As protein: CASEDRAYEQYF.